This T cell receptor beta chain is from a study of cytomegalovirus exposure and HLA in healthy donors. Only in-frame clones appear in the TCRdb table, and some are missing; sequencing was by immunoSEQ multiplex PCR. The data hold 59,000 or so clones, with about 91% observed a single time. Germline V gene data show CDR1 as KGHSH and CDR2 as LQKENI. Deletions cut 5 bases from V and 3 bases from J, with 10 bases between. CDR3 length: 14 amino acids. The receptor was isolated from a woman aged 18-29 years in good health and CMV-seronegative. This chain uses TRBV18 with TRBJ1-4, with D perhaps matching TRBD1 (6 bases). Sequencing was done on a sample of PBMCs. The CDR3, as DNA: TGTGCCAGCTCATTAGGACAGTCTAATGAAAAACTGTTTTTT. It codes for CASSLGQSNEKLFF.